Below, 24 T cell receptor beta chains from the same sample are listed, as sequenced in a study of T-cell memory formation after mild COVID-19. One entry per CDR3 protein, called by TCRdb with MiXCR from the 5' RACE reads. The table includes about 560,000 distinct CDR3 sequences, around 16% detected once. Material for sequencing was PBMCs or a T cell subset sorted from them (not recorded which). Source of these receptors: an adult woman who had mild COVID-19 (a few samples of this study predate the infection). Cell type and time point are not known.

This chain connects TRBV5-1 to TRBJ2-1; TRBD2 agrees at 7 bases. The germline CDR1 and CDR2 sequences are SGHRS and YFSETQ. Trimming at V came to 0 bases and at J to 3 bases, leaving 9 bases not matched to a gene. CDR3 length: 17 amino acids. The DNA for the CDR3 is TGCGCCAGCAGCTTGGGCGCGGGGGATGGCAGCTACAATGAGCAGTTCTTC. Its translation is CASSLGAGDGSYNEQFF.

As DNA, the CDR3 is TGTGCCTGGAGTGTACGACAGAAAGAGACCCAGTACTTC. This gives the protein CAWSVRQKETQYF. The chain combines TRBV30 with TRBJ2-5; D might be TRBD1 (5 bases). CDR3 length: 13 amino acids. Trimming removed 0 bases from V and 3 bases from J, with 8 bases in between. The germline V gene encodes CDR1 GTSNPN and CDR2 SVGIG (reference sequence).

The rearrangement uses TRBV30 and TRBJ2-7; 9 bases align to TRBD1. The germline CDR1 and CDR2 sequences are GTSNPN and SVGIG (reference sequence). The V segment lost 1 base and the J segment 7 bases; nucleotides outside the gene matches: 5. The CDR3 is made up of 13 amino acids. Here the CDR3 DNA reads TGTGCCTGGAGTGCCGGGACAGGGAGGGAGCAGTACTTC. Its protein product is CAWSAGTGREQYF.

The chain links TRBV4-3 to TRBJ2-7; D might be TRBD2 (5 bases). V gave up 4 bases and J gave up 1 base, with 8 bases separating them. The CDR3 length is 13 residues. The germline V gene encodes CDR1 LGHNA and CDR2 YSLEER. CDR3 region: CASSRGMSYEQYF. In DNA form, the CDR3 reads TGCGCCAGCAGCCGAGGGATGTCCTACGAGCAGTACTTC.

This chain joins TRBV7-9 and TRBJ2-3, with D uncertain. The CDR3 totals 13 residues. V was clipped by 5 bases and J by 4 bases, with 10 bases between them. CDR1 SEHNR and CDR2 FQNEAQ come from the germline V gene (reference sequence). Written as DNA, the CDR3 is TGTGCCAGCAGCACCCCCGCCGCAGATACGCAGTATTTT. Its protein product is CASSTPAADTQYF.

The table lists this clonotype with a few counts. The chain is built from TRBV5-1 and TRBJ1-2; D is uncertain. This CDR3 contains 12 residues. V dropped 4 bases and J dropped 6 bases, with 10 bases sitting between them. Germline V gene sequence: CDR1 SGHRS, CDR2 YFSETQ. CDR3 loop: CASSGGIHGYTF. CDR3 in DNA: TGCGCCAGCAGCGGCGGGATACATGGCTACACCTTC. Looking up the rest from reference TRBV5-1 and TRBJ1-2 gives the full variable domain: KAGVTQTPRYLIKTRGQQVTLSCSPISGHRSVSWYQQTPGQGLQFLFEYFSETQRNKGNFPGRFSGRQFSNSRSEMNVSTLELGDSALYLCASSGGIHGYTFGSGTRLTVV.

This clonotype has more than one count but fewer than ten. V is TRBV5-4 and J is TRBJ2-7, with TRBD2 matching over 7 bases. Germline assignment: CDR1 SGHNT and CDR2 YYREEE (reference sequence). V gave up 4 bases and J gave up 0 bases; unmatched junction bases: 7. CDR3 length: 15 amino acids. The CDR3 nucleotides read TGTGCCAGCAGCAAGACTAGCACGAGCTCCTACGAGCAGTACTTC. This gives the protein CASSKTSTSSYEQYF.

The genes are TRBV18 and TRBJ2-1; tentative D call: TRBD2 (5 bases). The ends were cut back, 1 base at V and 7 bases at J, with 20 bases in the middle. The CDR3 consists of 17 residues. Per germline, CDR1 KGHSH and CDR2 LQKENI. Here the CDR3 reads CASSPRLGCGSGNEQFF. CDR3 sequence (DNA): TGTGCCAGCTCACCACGTCTCGGGTGCGGGTCGGGGAATGAGCAGTTCTTC.

Only a few counts were recorded for this clonotype. The rearrangement joins TRBV7-8 to TRBJ2-3; D gene unclear. There are 13 residues in the CDR3. Germline V gene data show CDR1 as SGHVS and CDR2 as FQNEAQ. Trimming pared 8 bases from V and 2 bases from J, leaving 11 bases between. CDR3 region: CASGVGTTDTQYF. Here the CDR3 DNA reads TGTGCCAGCGGGGTCGGTACCACAGATACGCAGTATTTT.

This clonotype occurred once. V usage is TRBV5-1 and J usage is TRBJ1-6; 8 bases fit TRBD1. CDR1 is SGHRS, CDR2 YFSETQ, per germline. V lost 2 bases to trimming and J lost 7 bases; unmatched junction nucleotides: 14. The CDR3 consists of 18 residues. CDR3 sequence reads: CASSFTDRASYPNSPLHF. The CDR3 region has the DNA TGCGCCAGCAGCTTTACGGACAGGGCCTCCTACCCGAATTCACCCCTCCACTTT.

The V gene is TRBV5-1, the J gene TRBJ2-1; TRBD2 matches 7 bases. V lost 0 bases and J lost 6; bases outside the gene matches: 18. The germline gives CDR1 SGHRS, CDR2 YFSETQ. The CDR3 runs to 19 residues. The CDR3 here is CASSLASGGGGGVGNEQFF. The CDR3 nucleotides are TGCGCCAGCAGCTTGGCCTCGGGTGGAGGCGGGGGAGTTGGCAATGAGCAGTTCTTC.

This clonotype came up a few times. The V and J genes are TRBV29-1 and TRBJ1-3, with D hard to call. Trimming took off 3 bases at V and 2 bases at J, with 5 bases between the two ends. The CDR3 has 12 residues. Germline V gene lookup returns CDR1 SQVTM and CDR2 ANQGSEA. CDR3: CSVEATGNTIYF. In DNA, the CDR3 is TGCAGCGTTGAGGCGACTGGAAACACCATATATTTT.

The rearrangement links TRBV16 to TRBJ2-1; D perhaps matches TRBD2 (5 bases). Germline CDR1 reads KGHSY; CDR2 reads FQNENV. There are 15 residues in the CDR3. V lost 4 bases, J lost 2 bases, and 12 bases lay in between. The CDR3 spells CASSPGEGPYNEQFF. As DNA, the CDR3 is TGTGCCAGCAGCCCCGGTGAGGGCCCCTACAATGAGCAGTTCTTC.

The rearrangement joins TRBV29-1 to TRBJ1-1; D perhaps matches TRBD1 (6 bases). This CDR3 region has 13 residues. V was trimmed by 6 bases and J by 1 base, leaving 12 bases between them. Germline assignment: CDR1 SQVTM and CDR2 ANQGSEA. Here the CDR3 DNA reads TGCAGCGTATATTGGACAGAGAACACTGAAGCTTTCTTT. This sequence encodes CSVYWTENTEAFF.

This clonotype appeared a few times. This chain uses TRBV9 with TRBJ2-1; 8 bases align to TRBD1. V gave up 4 bases and J gave up 3 bases; unmatched junction bases: 6. Germline V CDR1 and CDR2: SGDLS, YYNGEE. The CDR3 runs 15 residues. The DNA of the CDR3 is TGTGCCAGCAGCCTGGCGGGACAGGACTACAATGAGCAGTTCTTC. Translating it yields CASSLAGQDYNEQFF. The full variable domain, completed using reference TRBV9 and TRBJ2-1, is DSGVTQTPKHLITATGQRVTLRCSPRSGDLSVYWYQQSLDQGLQFLIQYYNGEERAKGNILERFSAQQFPDLHSELNLSSLELGDSALYFCASSLAGQDYNEQFFGPGTRLTVL.

The rearrangement uses TRBV6-5 and TRBJ1-2, with no clear D. CDR3 length: 16 residues. Germline loops: CDR1 MNHEY, CDR2 SVGAGI. V lost 6 bases and J 4 bases, leaving 21 bases between the germline ends. In nucleotides, the CDR3 is TGTGCCAGCAGGATGGATGGGCAGTTAGGCTTCTATGGCTACACCTTC. Encoded protein: CASRMDGQLGFYGYTF.

The rearrangement joins TRBV25-1 to TRBJ2-7; TRBD1 aligns across 11 bases. The CDR3 covers 15 residues. Germline trimming cut 6 bases from V and 2 bases from J; bases unmatched to any gene: 6. Germline V gives CDR1 MGHDK, CDR2 SYGVNS. CDR3 sequence reads: CASRGPGQGAYEQYF. DNA of the CDR3: TGTGCCAGCAGGGGCCCGGGACAGGGGGCCTACGAGCAGTACTTC.

The rearrangement links TRBV9 to TRBJ2-2; possibly TRBD2 for D (6 bases). Per germline, CDR1 SGDLS and CDR2 YYNGEE. V was clipped by 4 bases and J by 7 bases, with 20 bases between them. CDR3 length: 16 amino acids. CDR3 coding DNA: TGTGCCAGCAGCATCCTAGCGATGCTGGGAAACGGGGAGCTGTTTTTT. This encodes CASSILAMLGNGELFF.

This clonotype was counted only a few times. The genes are TRBV9 and TRBJ2-7; the D gene is possibly TRBD1 (5 bases). The CDR3 spans 14 residues. CDR1 is SGDLS and CDR2 is YYNGEE in the germline V gene. Trimming removed 0 bases at V and 0 bases at J, with 7 bases between. CDR3 residues: CASSVGGLSYEQYF. The CDR3 DNA is TGTGCCAGCAGCGTAGGGGGCCTCTCCTACGAGCAGTACTTC.

This chain joins TRBV5-1 and TRBJ2-7, with 10 positions matching TRBD2. The ends lost 0 bases at V and 6 bases at J; junction bases unmatched: 6. This CDR3 has 15 residues. Germline V gene sequence: CDR1 SGHRS, CDR2 YFSETQ. In nucleotides, the CDR3 is TGCGCCAGCAGCTTGGAAGTAGCGGGGGGCGGCGAGCAGTACTTC. Translating gives CASSLEVAGGGEQYF.

In its sample, this clonotype was seen a few times. The rearrangement joins TRBV14 to TRBJ1-1; D unresolved. The V gene's germline CDR1 is SGHDN and CDR2 FVKESK. The CDR3 loop spans 14 amino acids. V was shortened by 0 bases and J by 11 bases, with 16 bases between the two germline ends. CDR3 residues: CASSQEGYSRRAFF. CDR3 DNA: TGTGCCAGCAGCCAAGAAGGATATTCTAGGAGGGCTTTCTTT.

This clonotype appeared a few times. V usage is TRBV20-1 and J usage is TRBJ2-5; D gene uncertain. Trimming cost V 3 bases and J 0 bases, with 17 bases left between them. CDR3 length: 16 amino acids. Germline V gene data show CDR1 as DFQATT and CDR2 as SNEGSKA (reference sequence). The CDR3 nucleotides read TGCAGTGCTAGGCGCGAACCGACAACGTACCAAGAGACCCAGTACTTC. Translating gives CSARREPTTYQETQYF.

This clonotype came up a few times. The chain is built from TRBV5-5 and TRBJ1-2; D call uncertain. From germline, CDR1 is SGHKS and CDR2 YYEKEE (reference sequence). With 2 bases removed from V and 6 bases from J, the gap between germline ends came to 11 bases. This CDR3 contains 13 residues. CDR3 bases: TGTGCCAGCAGCTTTGACGGGAACGATGGCTACACCTTC. Translating gives CASSFDGNDGYTF.

J is TRBJ1-2 and V is TRBV5-1; TRBD1 matches at 9 bases. There are 15 residues in the CDR3. Germline trimming cut 4 bases from V and 2 bases from J; bases unmatched to any gene: 6. Germline V CDR1 and CDR2: SGHRS, YFSETQ. The CDR3 sequence: CASSRTGGPNYGYTF. In DNA, the CDR3 is TGCGCCAGCAGCCGTACAGGGGGCCCGAACTATGGCTACACCTTC.